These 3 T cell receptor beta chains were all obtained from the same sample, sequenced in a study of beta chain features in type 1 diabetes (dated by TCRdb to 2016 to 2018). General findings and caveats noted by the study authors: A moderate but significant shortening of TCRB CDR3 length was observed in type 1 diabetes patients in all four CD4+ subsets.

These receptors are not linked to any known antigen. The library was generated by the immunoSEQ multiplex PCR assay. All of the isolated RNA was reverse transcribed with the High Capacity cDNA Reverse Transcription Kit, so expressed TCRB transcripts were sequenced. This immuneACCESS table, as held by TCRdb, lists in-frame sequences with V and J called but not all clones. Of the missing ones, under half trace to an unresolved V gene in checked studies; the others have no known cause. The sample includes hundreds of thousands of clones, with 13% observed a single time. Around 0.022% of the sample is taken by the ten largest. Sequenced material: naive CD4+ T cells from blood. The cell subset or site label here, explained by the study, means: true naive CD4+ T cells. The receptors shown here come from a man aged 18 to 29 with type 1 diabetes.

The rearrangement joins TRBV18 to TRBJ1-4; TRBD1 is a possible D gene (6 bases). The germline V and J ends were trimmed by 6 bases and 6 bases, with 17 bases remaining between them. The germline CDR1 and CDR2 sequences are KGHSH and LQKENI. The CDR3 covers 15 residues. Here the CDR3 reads CASSRIRAGDEKLFF. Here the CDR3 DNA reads TGTGCCAGCTCTCGCATCCGGGCAGGGGATGAAAAACTGTTTTTT.

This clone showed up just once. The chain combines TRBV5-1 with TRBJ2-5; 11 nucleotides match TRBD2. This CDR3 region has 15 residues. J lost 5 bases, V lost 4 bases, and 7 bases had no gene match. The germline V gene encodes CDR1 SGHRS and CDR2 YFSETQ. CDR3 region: CASSPSGGYQETQYF. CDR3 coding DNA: TGCGCCAGCAGCCCTAGCGGGGGGTATCAGGAGACCCAGTACTTC.

In DNA, the CDR3 is TGTGCCAGCAGCTTAGCGCCGGGGACAGTTAATTCACCCCTCCACTTT. Its translation is CASSLAPGTVNSPLHF. The chain has TRBV7-2 and TRBJ1-6, with 7 positions matching TRBD1. The CDR3 spans 16 residues. The trim removed 0 bases at V and 6 bases at J, leaving 5 bases unmatched. In germline, CDR1 is SGHTA, CDR2 FQGNSA. Supplemented by reference TRBV7-2 and TRBJ1-6, the full variable domain reads GAGVSQSPSNKVTEKGKDVELRCDPISGHTALYWYRQSLGQGLEFLIYFQGNSAPDKSGLPSDRFSAERTGGSVSTLTIQRTQQEDSAVYLCASSLAPGTVNSPLHFGNGTRLTVT.